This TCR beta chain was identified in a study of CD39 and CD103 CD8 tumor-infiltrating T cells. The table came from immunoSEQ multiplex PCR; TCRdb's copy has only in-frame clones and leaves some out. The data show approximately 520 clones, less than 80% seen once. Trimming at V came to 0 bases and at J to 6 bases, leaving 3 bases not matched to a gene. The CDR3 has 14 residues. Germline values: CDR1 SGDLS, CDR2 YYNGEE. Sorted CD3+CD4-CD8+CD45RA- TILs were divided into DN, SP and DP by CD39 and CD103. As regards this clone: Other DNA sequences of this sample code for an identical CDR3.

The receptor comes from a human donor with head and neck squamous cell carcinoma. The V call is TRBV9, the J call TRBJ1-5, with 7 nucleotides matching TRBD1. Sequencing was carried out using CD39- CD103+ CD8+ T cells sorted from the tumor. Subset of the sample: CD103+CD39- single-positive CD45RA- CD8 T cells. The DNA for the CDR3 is TGTGCCAGCAGCGTAGGACAGGGAGGTCAGCCCCAGCATTTT. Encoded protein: CASSVGQGGQPQHF. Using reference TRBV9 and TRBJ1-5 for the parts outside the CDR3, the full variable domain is DSGVTQTPKHLITATGQRVTLRCSPRSGDLSVYWYQQSLDQGLQFLIQYYNGEERAKGNILERFSAQQFPDLHSELNLSSLELGDSALYFCASSVGQGGQPQHFGDGTRLSIL.